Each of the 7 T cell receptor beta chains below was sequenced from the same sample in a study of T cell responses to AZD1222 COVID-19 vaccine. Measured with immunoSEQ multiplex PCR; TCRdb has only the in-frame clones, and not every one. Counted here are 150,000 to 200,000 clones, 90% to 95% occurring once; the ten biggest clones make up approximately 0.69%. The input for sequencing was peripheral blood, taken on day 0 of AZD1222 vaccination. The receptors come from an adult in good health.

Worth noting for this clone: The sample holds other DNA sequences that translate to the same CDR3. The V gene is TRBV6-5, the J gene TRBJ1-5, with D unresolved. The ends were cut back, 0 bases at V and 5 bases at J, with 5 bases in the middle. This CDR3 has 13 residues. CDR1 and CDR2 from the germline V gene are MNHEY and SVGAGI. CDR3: CASSYSWDQPQHF. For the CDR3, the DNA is TGTGCCAGCAGTTACTCTTGGGATCAGCCCCAGCATTTT.

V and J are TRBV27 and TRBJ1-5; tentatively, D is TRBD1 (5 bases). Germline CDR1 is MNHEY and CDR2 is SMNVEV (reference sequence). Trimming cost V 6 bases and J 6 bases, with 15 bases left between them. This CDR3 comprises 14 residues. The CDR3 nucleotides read TGTGCCAGCAGCTCGGACATTTGGGGTCAGCCCCAGCATTTT. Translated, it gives CASSSDIWGQPQHF.

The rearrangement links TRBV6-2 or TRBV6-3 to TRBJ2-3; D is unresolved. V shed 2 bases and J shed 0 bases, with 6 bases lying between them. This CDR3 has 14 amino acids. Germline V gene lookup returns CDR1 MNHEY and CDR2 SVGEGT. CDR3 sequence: CASSYAQSTDTQYF. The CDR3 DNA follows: TGTGCCAGCAGTTACGCCCAGAGCACAGATACGCAGTATTTT.

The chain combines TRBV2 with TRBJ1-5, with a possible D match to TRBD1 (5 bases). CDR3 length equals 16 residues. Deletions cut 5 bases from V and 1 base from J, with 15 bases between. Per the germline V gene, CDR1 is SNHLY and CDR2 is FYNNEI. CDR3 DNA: TGTGCCAGCAGTTCCACAGGAGCGGGAAGCAATCAGCCCCAGCATTTT. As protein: CASSSTGAGSNQPQHF.

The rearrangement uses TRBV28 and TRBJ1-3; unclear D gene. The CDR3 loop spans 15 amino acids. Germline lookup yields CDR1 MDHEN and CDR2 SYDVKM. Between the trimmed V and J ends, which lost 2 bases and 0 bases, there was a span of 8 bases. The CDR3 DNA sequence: TGTGCCAGCAGTTTAAGAGAAAACTCTGGAAACACCATATATTTT. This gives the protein CASSLRENSGNTIYF.

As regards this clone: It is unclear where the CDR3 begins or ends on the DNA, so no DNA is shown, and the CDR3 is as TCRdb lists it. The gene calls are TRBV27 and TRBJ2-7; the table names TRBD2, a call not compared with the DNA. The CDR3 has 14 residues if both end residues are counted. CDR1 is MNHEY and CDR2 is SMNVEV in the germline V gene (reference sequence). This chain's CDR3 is CASSTSGVTYEQYF.

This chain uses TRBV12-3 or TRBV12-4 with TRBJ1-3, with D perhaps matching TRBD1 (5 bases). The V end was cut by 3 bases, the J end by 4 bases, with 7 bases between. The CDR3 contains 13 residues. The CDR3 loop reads CASSFAGGNTIYF. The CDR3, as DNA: TGTGCCAGCAGTTTTGCAGGGGGAAACACCATATATTTT.